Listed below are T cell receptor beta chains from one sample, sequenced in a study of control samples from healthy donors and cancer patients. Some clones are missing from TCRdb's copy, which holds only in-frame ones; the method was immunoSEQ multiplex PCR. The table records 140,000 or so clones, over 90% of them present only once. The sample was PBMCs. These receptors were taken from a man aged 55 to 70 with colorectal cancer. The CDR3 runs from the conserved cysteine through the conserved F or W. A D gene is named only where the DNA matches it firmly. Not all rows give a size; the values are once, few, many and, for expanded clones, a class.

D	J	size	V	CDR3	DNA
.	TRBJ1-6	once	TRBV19	CASSDRAGALSPLHF	TGTGCCAGTAGTGATCGGGCAGGGGCCCTCTCACCCCTCCACTTT
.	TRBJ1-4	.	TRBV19	CASSRAGGPNEKLFF	TGTGCCAGTAGTCGGGCCGGGGGTCCTAATGAAAAACTGTTTTTT
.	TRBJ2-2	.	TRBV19	CASWEGQGNTGELFF	TGTGCCAGTTGGGAAGGGCAGGGGAACACCGGGGAGCTGTTTTTT
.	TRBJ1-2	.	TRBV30	CAWNGPNYGYTF	TGTGCCTGGAACGGACCCAACTATGGCTACACCTTC
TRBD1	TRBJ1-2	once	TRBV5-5	CASSPWTGRGYTF	TGTGCCAGCAGTCCCTGGACAGGGCGTGGCTACACCTTC
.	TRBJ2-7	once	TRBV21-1	CASSNTQEQYF	TGTGCCAGCAGCAATACTCAGGAGCAGTACTTC
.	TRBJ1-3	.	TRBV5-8	CASSPAGYRGNTIYF	TGTGCCAGCAGCCCCGCAGGGTATCGCGGAAACACCATATATTTT
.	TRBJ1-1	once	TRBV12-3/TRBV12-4	CASRGHQNTEAFF	TGTGCCAGCAGGGGACACCAGAACACTGAAGCTTTCTTT
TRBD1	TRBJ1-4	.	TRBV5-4	CASSTGQAEGEKLFF	TGTGCCAGCAGCACCGGACAGGCGGAGGGTGAAAAACTGTTTTTT
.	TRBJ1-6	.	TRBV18	CASSPQGLRPLHF	TGTGCCAGCTCACCGCAGGGGCTTCGGCCCCTCCACTTT
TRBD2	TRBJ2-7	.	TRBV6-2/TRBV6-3	CASSFSIYRDYTYEQYF	TGTGCCAGCAGTTTCTCGATATACCGGGACTACACCTACGAGCAGTACTTC
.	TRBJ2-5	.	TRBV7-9	CASSLDGSQETQYF	TGTGCCAGCAGCTTAGATGGGAGCCAAGAGACCCAGTACTTC
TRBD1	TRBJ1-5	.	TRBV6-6	CASLPLTGGGNQPQHF	TGTGCCAGCCTTCCTCTAACAGGGGGCGGCAATCAGCCCCAGCATTTT
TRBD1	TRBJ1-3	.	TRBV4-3	CASSQATGTVSGNTIYF	TGCGCCAGCAGCCAAGCCACCGGGACAGTCTCTGGAAACACCATATATTTT
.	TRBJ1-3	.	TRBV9	CASSVEGGTIYF	TGTGCCAGCAGCGTAGAAGGCGGGACCATATATTTT
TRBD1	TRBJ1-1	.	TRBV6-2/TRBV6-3	CASSLGQGMTEAFF	TGTGCCAGCAGTCTAGGACAGGGGATGACTGAAGCTTTCTTT
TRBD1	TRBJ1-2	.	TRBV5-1	CASSKGQGRDGYTF	TGCGCCAGCAGCAAGGGACAGGGGAGGGATGGCTACACCTTC
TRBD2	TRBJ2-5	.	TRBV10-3	CAIRLAGEETQYF	TGTGCCATCAGGTTAGCGGGGGAAGAGACCCAGTACTTC
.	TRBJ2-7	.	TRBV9	CASSQTGEGEQYF	TGTGCCAGCAGCCAGACAGGGGAGGGCGAGCAGTACTTC
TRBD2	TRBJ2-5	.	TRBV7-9	CASSLTSVLRETQYF	TGTGCCAGCAGCTTAACTAGCGTGTTGCGAGAGACCCAGTACTTC
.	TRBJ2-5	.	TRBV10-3	CAPHRGIQETQYF	TGTGCCCCCCACCGGGGGATACAAGAGACCCAGTACTTC
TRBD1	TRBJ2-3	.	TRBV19	CASRQTGYSTDTQYF	TGTGCCAGTAGGCAGACAGGGTACTCCACAGATACGCAGTATTTT
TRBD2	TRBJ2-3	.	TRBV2	CASSQTGGQTDTQYF	TGTGCCAGCAGTCAAACGGGGGGGCAAACAGATACGCAGTATTTT
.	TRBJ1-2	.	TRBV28	CASSPGPLGRYYTF	TGTGCCAGCAGCCCCGGGCCCCTGGGCCGGTACTACACCTTC
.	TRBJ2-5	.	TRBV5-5	CASSLDRGGQYF	TGTGCCAGCAGCTTGGATAGAGGAGGCCAGTACTTC
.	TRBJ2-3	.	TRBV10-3	CATRRDGGFTDTQYF	TGTGCCACCAGGAGAGACGGCGGTTTCACAGATACGCAGTATTTT
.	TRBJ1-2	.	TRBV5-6	CASGRPLGYTF	TGTGCCAGCGGGAGGCCCCTTGGCTACACCTTC
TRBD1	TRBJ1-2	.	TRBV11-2	CASSLVGRGFSHGYTF	TGTGCCAGCAGCTTAGTTGGCAGGGGGTTTTCCCATGGCTACACCTTC
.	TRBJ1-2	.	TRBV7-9	CASSYDRRTHYGYTF	TGTGCCAGCAGCTATGACAGGCGCACTCACTATGGCTACACCTTC
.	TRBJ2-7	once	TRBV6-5	CASGWGPPPEEQYF	TGTGCCAGCGGCTGGGGTCCACCCCCCGAAGAGCAGTACTTC
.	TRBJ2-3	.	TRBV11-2	CASSIQGWTDTQYF	TGTGCCAGCAGCATTCAGGGTTGGACAGATACGCAGTATTTT
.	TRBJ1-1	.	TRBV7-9	CASSLEREVAFF	TGTGCCAGCAGCTTAGAAAGGGAGGTAGCTTTCTTT
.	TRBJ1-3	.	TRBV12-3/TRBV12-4	CASKDRSGNTIYF	TGTGCCAGCAAGGATAGATCTGGAAACACCATATATTTT
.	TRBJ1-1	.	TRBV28	CASSSQIEAFF	TGTGCCAGCAGTTCTCAAATCGAAGCTTTCTTT
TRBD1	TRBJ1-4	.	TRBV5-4	CASSQGATRSHEKLFF	TGTGCCAGCAGCCAGGGGGCTACACGATCCCATGAAAAACTGTTTTTT